This entry describes one T cell receptor beta chain. Its antigen remains unknown. This entry comes from a study of cytomegalovirus exposure and HLA in healthy donors. The overall study: Most donors, roughly 84% of more than 300 genotyped, fell in the Caucasian-associated ancestry cluster. General observations from the study: Immune exposure information comprised only CMV serostatus.

All donors participated as healthy donors of bone marrow. The study sampled nominally healthy donors, though unrecorded immune exposures were likely. There are 14 residues in the CDR3. Looked up from germline, CDR1 is SNHLY and CDR2 is FYNNEI. V shed 7 bases and J 6 bases; nucleotides not matched to a gene: 11. PCR primers comprised 60 Vbeta and 13 Jbeta primers. Profiled with immunoSEQ multiplex PCR; TCRdb holds only in-frame clones, not every one. The sample records under 100,000 clones, under 80% being singletons. This receptor was identified in a human donor in good health. The sequencing input was PBMCs. The V and J genes are TRBV2 and TRBJ1-1; TRBD1 agrees at 7 bases. The CDR3 nucleotides read TGTGCCAGCACCGGGACAGAGGGATGGGCTGAAGCTTTCTTT. Its translation is CASTGTEGWAEAFF.